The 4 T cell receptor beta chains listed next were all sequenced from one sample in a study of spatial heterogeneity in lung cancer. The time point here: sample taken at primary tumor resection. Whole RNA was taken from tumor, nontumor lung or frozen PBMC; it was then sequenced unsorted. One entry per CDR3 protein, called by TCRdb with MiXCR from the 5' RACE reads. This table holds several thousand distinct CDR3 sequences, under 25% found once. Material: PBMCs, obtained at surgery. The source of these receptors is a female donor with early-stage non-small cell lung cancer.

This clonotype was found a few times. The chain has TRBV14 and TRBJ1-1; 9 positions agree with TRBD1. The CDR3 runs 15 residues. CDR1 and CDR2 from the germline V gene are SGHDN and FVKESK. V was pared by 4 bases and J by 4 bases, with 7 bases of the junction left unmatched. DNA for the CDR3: TGTGCCAGCAGCCCCCTTGACAGGGGGAGCACTGAAGCTTTCTTT. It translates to CASSPLDRGSTEAFF. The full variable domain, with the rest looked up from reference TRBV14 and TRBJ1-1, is EAGVTQFPSHSVIEKGQTVTLRCDPISGHDNLYWYRRVMGKEIKFLLHFVKESKQDESGMPNNRFLAERTGGTYSTLKVQPAELEDSGVYFCASSPLDRGSTEAFFGQGTRLTVV.

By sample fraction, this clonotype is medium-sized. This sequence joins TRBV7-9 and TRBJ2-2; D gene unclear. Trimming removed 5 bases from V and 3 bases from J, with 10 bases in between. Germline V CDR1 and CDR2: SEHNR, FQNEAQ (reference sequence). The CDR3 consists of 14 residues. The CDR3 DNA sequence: TGTGCCAGCAGCGTTAGGGTAGACACCGGGGAGCTGTTTTTT. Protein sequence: CASSVRVDTGELFF.

The CDR3 bases are TGTGCCAGTCGCGGACAGTCGAACACCGGGGAGCTGTTTTTT. Translation: CASRGQSNTGELFF. This chain uses TRBV19 with TRBJ2-2, with D possibly matching TRBD1 (6 bases). The germline V gene encodes CDR1 LNHDA and CDR2 SQIVND (reference sequence). This CDR3 is built from 14 residues. Trimming pared 8 bases from V and 0 bases from J, leaving 10 bases between.

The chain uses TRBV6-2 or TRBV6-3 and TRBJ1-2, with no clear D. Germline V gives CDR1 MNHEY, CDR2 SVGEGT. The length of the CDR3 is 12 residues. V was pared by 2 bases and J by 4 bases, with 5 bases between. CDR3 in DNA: TGTGCCAGCAGTTACCGTAGCTATGGCTACACCTTC. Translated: CASSYRSYGYTF.